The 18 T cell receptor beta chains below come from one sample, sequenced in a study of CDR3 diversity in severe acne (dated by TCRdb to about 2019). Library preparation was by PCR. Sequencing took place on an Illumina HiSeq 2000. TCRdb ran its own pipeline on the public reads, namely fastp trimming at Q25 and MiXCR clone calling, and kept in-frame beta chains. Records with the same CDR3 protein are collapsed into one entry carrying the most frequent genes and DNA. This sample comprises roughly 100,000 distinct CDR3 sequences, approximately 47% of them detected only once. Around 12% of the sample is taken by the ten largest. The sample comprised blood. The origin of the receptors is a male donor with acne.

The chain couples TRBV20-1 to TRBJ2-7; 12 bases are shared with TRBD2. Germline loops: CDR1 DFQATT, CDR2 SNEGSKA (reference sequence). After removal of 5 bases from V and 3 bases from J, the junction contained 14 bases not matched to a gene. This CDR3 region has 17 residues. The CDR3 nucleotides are TGCAGTGCTGGGGTGAGGTTGACTAGCGGGGGTCTCTACGAGCAGTACGTC. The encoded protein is CSAGVRLTSGGLYEQYV.

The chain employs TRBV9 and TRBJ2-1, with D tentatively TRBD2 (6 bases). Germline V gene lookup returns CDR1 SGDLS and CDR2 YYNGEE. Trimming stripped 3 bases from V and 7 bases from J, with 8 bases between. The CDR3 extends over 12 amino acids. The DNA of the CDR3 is TGTGCCAGCAGCGGACTAGGAAATGAGCAGTTCTTC. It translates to CASSGLGNEQFF.

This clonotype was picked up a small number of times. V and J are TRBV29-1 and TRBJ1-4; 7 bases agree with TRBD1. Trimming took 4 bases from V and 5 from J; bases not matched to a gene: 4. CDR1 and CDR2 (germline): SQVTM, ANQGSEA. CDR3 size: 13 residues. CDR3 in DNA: TGCAGCGTTGTAGGACAGGAGAATGAAAAACTGTTTTTT. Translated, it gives CSVVGQENEKLFF.

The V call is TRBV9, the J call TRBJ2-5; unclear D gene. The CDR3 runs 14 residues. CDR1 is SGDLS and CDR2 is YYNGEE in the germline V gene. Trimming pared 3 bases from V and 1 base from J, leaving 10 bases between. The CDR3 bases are TGTGCCAGCAGCGCATCTGTCTCCCAAGAGACCCAGTACTTC. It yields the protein CASSASVSQETQYF. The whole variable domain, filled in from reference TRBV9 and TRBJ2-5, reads DSGVTQTPKHLITATGQRVTLRCSPRSGDLSVYWYQQSLDQGLQFLIQYYNGEERAKGNILERFSAQQFPDLHSELNLSSLELGDSALYFCASSASVSQETQYFGPGTRLLVL.

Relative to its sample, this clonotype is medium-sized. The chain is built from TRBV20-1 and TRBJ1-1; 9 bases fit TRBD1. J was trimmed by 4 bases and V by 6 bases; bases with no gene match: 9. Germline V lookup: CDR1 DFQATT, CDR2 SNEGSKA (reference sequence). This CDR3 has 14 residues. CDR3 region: CSARPGTGTTEAFF. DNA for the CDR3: TGCAGTGCCCGTCCCGGGACAGGGACCACTGAAGCTTTCTTT.

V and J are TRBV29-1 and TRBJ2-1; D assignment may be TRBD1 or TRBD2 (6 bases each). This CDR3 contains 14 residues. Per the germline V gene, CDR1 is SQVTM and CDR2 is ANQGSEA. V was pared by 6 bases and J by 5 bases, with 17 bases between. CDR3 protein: CSVEGGGINNEQFF. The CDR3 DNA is TGCAGCGTAGAGGGGGGAGGCATAAACAATGAGCAGTTCTTC.

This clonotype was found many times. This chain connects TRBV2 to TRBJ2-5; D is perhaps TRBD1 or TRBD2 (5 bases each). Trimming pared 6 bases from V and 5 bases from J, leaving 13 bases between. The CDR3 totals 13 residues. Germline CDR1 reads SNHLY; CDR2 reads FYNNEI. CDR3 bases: TGTGCCAGCAGGGGACCCGCGGTGGAGACCCAGTACTTC. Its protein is CASRGPAVETQYF. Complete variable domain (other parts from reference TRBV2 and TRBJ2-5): EPEVTQTPSHQVTQMGQEVILRCVPISNHLYFYWYRQILGQKVEFLVSFYNNEISEKSEIFDDQFSVERPDGSNFTLKIRSTKLEDSAMYFCASRGPAVETQYFGPGTRLLVL.

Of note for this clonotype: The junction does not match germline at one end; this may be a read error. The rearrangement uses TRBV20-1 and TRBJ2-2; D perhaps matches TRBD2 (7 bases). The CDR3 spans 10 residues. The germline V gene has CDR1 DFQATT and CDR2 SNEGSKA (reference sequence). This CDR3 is CSAREGGAVF. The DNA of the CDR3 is TGCAGTGCTAGAGAAGGGGGGGCTGTTTTT.

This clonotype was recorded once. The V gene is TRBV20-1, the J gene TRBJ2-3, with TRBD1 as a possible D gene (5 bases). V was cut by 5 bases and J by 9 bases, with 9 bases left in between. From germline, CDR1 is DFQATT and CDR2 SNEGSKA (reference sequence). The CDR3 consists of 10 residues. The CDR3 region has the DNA TGCAGTGCTGGGGCCGAAACGCAGTATTTT. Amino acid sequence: CSAGAETQYF.

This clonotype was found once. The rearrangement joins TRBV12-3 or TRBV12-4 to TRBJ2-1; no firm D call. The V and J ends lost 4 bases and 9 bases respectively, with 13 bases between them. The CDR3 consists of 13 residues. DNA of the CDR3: TGTGCCAGCAGTTCGCGACCCAACACTGAGCAGTTCTTC. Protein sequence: CASSSRPNTEQFF.

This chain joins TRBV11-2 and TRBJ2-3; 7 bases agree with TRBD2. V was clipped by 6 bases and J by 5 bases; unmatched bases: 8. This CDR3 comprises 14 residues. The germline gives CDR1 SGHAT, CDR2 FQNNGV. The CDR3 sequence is CASRGGGLIDTQYF. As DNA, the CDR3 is TGTGCCAGCAGGGGGGGAGGGCTAATAGATACGCAGTATTTT.

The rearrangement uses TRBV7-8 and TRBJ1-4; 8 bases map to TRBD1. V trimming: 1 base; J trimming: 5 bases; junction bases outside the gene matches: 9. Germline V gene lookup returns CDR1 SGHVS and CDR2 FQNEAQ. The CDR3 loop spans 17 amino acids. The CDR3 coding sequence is TGTGCCAGCAGCTTAGGACTCGGACAGGGCGAAAATGAAAAACTGTTTTTT. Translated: CASSLGLGQGENEKLFF.

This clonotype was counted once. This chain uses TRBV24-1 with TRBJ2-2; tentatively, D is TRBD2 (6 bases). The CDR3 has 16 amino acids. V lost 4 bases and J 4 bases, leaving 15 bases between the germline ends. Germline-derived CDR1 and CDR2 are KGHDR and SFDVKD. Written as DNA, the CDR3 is TGTGCCACCAGTGACCCGGGACTCTCGAGCACCGGGGAGCTGTTTTTT. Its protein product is CATSDPGLSSTGELFF.

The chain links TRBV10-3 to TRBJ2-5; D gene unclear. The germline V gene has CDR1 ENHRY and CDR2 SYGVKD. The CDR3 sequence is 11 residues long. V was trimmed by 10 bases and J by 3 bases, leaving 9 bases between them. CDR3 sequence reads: CATSLEETQYF. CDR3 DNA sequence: TGTGCCACATCGCTTGAAGAGACCCAGTACTTC.

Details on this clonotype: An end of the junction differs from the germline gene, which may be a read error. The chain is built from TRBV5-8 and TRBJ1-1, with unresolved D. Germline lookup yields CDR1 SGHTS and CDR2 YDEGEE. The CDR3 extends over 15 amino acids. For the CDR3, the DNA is TGTGCCAGCAGCTTGGATCCGGGGAAGGGCACTGGAGCTTTCTTT. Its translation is CASSLDPGKGTGAFF.

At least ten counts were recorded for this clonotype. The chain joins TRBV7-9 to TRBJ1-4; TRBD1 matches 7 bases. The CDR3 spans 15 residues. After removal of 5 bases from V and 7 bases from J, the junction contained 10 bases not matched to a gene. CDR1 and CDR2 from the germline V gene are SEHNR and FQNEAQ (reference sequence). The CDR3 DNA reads TGTGCCAGCAGCGGTAACAGGGGTACGATTGAAAAACTGTTTTTT. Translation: CASSGNRGTIEKLFF.

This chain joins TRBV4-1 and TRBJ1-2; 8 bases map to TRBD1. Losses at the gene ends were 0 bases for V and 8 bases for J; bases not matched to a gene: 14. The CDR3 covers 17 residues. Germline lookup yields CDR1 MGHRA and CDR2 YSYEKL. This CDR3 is CASSQDYPSGRGLGYTF. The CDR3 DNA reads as TGCGCCAGCAGCCAAGATTACCCCTCGGGCAGGGGGCTAGGCTACACCTTC.

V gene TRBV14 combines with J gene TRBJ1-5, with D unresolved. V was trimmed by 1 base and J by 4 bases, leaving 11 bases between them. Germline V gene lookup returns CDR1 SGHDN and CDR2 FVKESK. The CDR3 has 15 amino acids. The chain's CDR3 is CASSQAVGPNQPQHF. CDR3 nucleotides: TGTGCCAGCAGCCAAGCGGTTGGCCCGAATCAGCCCCAGCATTTT.